The clone carrying this T cell receptor beta chain has more than one count but fewer than ten. Its matching antigen is unknown. The study reverse transcribed the entire isolated RNA, so it sequenced expressed TCRB transcripts. TCRdb keeps only in-frame clones here, not all; method: immunoSEQ multiplex PCR. Here the sample spans about 130,000 clones, 9% being singletons. Per the germline V gene, CDR1 is MNHNS and CDR2 is SASEGT. V was shortened by 1 base and J by 6 bases, with 6 bases between the two germline ends. CDR3 size: 13 residues. The source of the sample is a study of beta chain features in type 1 diabetes. The overall study: Sorted cells, roughly 98,000,000 in number, were examined across all samples.

Each of the CD4+ naive, central memory, regulatory and stem cell-like memory populations was sorted via CD45RO/CCR7/CD25/CD127/CD95/CD27. Whole-study findings and limits: Patients with Type 1 diabetes showed moderately but significantly shorter TCRB CDR3s in all four CD4+ subsets. Since sequencing was performed on cDNA, cells with high TCR expression could be over-represented. In type 1 diabetes patients, VDJ junctions had fewer insertions; deletions at these junctions were more frequent.

The gene calls are TRBV6-1 and TRBJ1-4; D ambiguous. This receptor was obtained from a man aged 30 to 39 with type 1 diabetes. The sequenced material came from central memory CD4+ T cells from blood. In DNA form, the CDR3 reads TGTGCCAGCAGTGAAGGGTCGGATGAAAAACTGTTTTTT. This codes for CASSEGSDEKLFF.